This is a list of T cell receptor beta chains from one sample in a study of T cells in Graves' hyperthyroidism and ophthalmopathy. TCRdb fed the multiplex PCR reads into MiXCR, producing one record per CDR3 protein. Among about 480,000 distinct CDR3 sequences listed, 14% were seen once. The specimen sequenced was blood. The receptors were gathered from a woman aged 18-29 years with Graves' hyperthyroidism. The CDR3 runs from the conserved cysteine through the conserved F or W. The D gene is left open where the match is weak. Rows give clone size only sometimes, using once, few, many, or a class for an expanded clone.

abundance	v_gene	j_gene	d_gene	CDR3nt	CDR3aa
many	TRBV15	TRBJ2-2	-	TGTGCCACCAGCAGAGATCGAGGGGCGCCGGGCACCGGGGAGCTGTTTTTT	CATSRDRGAPGTGELFF
-	TRBV30	TRBJ2-7	-	TGTGCCTGGAGTACCGGGAACTCCTACGAGCAGTACTTC	CAWSTGNSYEQYF
many	TRBV7-8	TRBJ2-2	TRBD2	TGTGCCAGCAGTATCCGACTAGCGGGAGGCACCGGGGAGCTGTTTTTT	CASSIRLAGGTGELFF
-	TRBV6-5	TRBJ2-1	-	TGTGCCAGCAGTTACACACGACCCTCGCGTTGGGGCTCCTACAATGAGCAGTTCTTC	CASSYTRPSRWGSYNEQFF
few	TRBV7-2	TRBJ1-3	-	TGTGCCAGCGGCCGGCATGCGGGAAACACCATATATTTT	CASGRHAGNTIYF
many	TRBV12-3/TRBV12-4	TRBJ1-5	-	TGTGCCAGCAGTTTATGGGCGGGCCAGCCCCAGCATTTT	CASSLWAGQPQHF
many	TRBV2	TRBJ2-1	-	TGTGCCAGCAGTGAAGGGTGGGCACCGGGTGAGCAGTTCTTC	CASSEGWAPGEQFF
-	TRBV2	TRBJ1-5	-	TGTGCCAGCAGTGAGTTGTCAGATAATCAGCCCCAGCATTTT	CASSELSDNQPQHF
few	TRBV29-1	TRBJ1-1	TRBD1	TGCAGCGGGGCAGGGGGCTTAGTTGGTACTGAAGCTTTCTTT	CSGAGGLVGTEAFF
many	TRBV12-3/TRBV12-4	TRBJ2-3	-	TGTGCCAGCAGTCCGACTAGCACAGATACGCAGTATTTT	CASSPTSTDTQYF
many	TRBV5-1	TRBJ1-4	-	TGCGCCAGCAGCTTGGTGGGGCAGTTGGATGAAAAACTGTTTTTT	CASSLVGQLDEKLFF
few	TRBV7-2	TRBJ2-2	-	TGTGCCAGCAGCTTAGAAAGTGTGGGAGTAGGGAACACCGGGGAGCTGTTTTTT	CASSLESVGVGNTGELFF
many	TRBV2	TRBJ1-2	-	TGTGCCAGCAGTGACCTGACAGTTAACTATGGCTACACCTTC	CASSDLTVNYGYTF
many	TRBV11-2	TRBJ1-6	-	TGTGCCAGCAGCTTGGGAGGGGTTAGCTCCTATAATTCACCCCTCCACTTT	CASSLGGVSSYNSPLHF
-	TRBV24-1	TRBJ2-4	-	TGTGCCACCAGTGATTTCGCGGAGGGGGACATTCAGTACTTC	CATSDFAEGDIQYF
few	TRBV6-5	TRBJ1-4	-	TGTGCCAGCAGTTCCCACCGGGCCGCTGGGGAAAAACTGTTTTTT	CASSSHRAAGEKLFF
few	TRBV5-1	TRBJ2-1	TRBD2	TGCGCCAGCAGTAGCGGGAGTTCAGATGAGCAGTTCTTC	CASSSGSSDEQFF
-	TRBV6-2/TRBV6-3	TRBJ2-1	-	TGTGCCAGCAGTTACGACGGCTACAATGAGCAGTTCTTC	CASSYDGYNEQFF
many	TRBV3-1	TRBJ2-7	-	TGTGCCAGCAGCCAACAGGGTGTCGAGGAGCAGTACTTC	CASSQQGVEEQYF
many	TRBV6-1	TRBJ1-6	-	TGTGCCAGCAGTGAAACAGGGATTAGTAATTCACCCCTCCACTTT	CASSETGISNSPLHF
few	TRBV14	TRBJ2-7	TRBD2	TGTGCCAGCAGCCAAGACTTCCCGGGACTAGCGGGACTCTCCTACGGGCAGTACTTC	CASSQDFPGLAGLSYGQYF
-	TRBV12-3/TRBV12-4	TRBJ2-1	-	TGTGCCAGCAGTTTTCGAGAGCGGCTGTCCAAATACAATGAGCAGTTCTTC	CASSFRERLSKYNEQFF
many	TRBV7-9	TRBJ2-7	-	TGTGCCAGCAGCTCAGAGGAGGTCTACTACGAGCAGTACTTC	CASSSEEVYYEQYF
many	TRBV2	TRBJ2-6	-	TGTGCCAGCTCTTCGCGGGGGGCCAACGTCCTGACTTTC	CASSSRGANVLTF
-	TRBV29-1	TRBJ1-2	TRBD1	TGCAGCGTTCTAGGACAGGGAAGCTACACCTTC	CSVLGQGSYTF
few	TRBV18	TRBJ2-1	-	TGTGCCAGCTCACCGAGATCAGGGATCCCTGTCAACAATGAGCAGTTCTTC	CASSPRSGIPVNNEQFF
-	TRBV5-1	TRBJ1-3	TRBD1	TGCGCCAGCAGCTCCGAAAGGACAGGGGTCTCTGGAAACACCATATATTTT	CASSSERTGVSGNTIYF
-	TRBV5-1	TRBJ2-1	TRBD2	TGCGCCAGCAGCCCTCCGGGACTAGCGGGCTCCTACAATGAGCAGTTCTTC	CASSPPGLAGSYNEQFF
-	TRBV9	TRBJ2-1	-	TGTGCCAGCAGCCTAGAACTTTCCTACAATGAGCAGTTCTTC	CASSLELSYNEQFF
-	TRBV6-1	TRBJ1-4	-	TGTGCCAGCAGAGGCCGTGCAACTAATGAAAAACTGTTTTTT	CASRGRATNEKLFF
many	TRBV18	TRBJ1-1	-	TGTGCCAGCTCACCACGTTTGGGAGGGGAGAACACTGAAGCTTTCTTT	CASSPRLGGENTEAFF
many	TRBV3-1	TRBJ2-1	-	TGTGCCAGCAGCCAAGATACGTTGCGGCCCAAGCGGCAGTTCTTC	CASSQDTLRPKRQFF
many	TRBV10-3	TRBJ2-1	-	TGTGCCATCCGCCCGGGAGGGGGACAGGCCGAGAGTGAGCAGTTCTTC	CAIRPGGGQAESEQFF
-	TRBV12-3/TRBV12-4	TRBJ1-1	TRBD1	TGTGCCAGCAGTTCGGGACAGTGGACTGAAGCTTTCTTT	CASSSGQWTEAFF
few	TRBV24-1	TRBJ2-1	TRBD1	TGTGCCACCAGCCCAGGACAGGGGGCTCCCCTAACAGGCAATGAGCAGTTCTTC	CATSPGQGAPLTGNEQFF
-	TRBV5-1	TRBJ2-5	TRBD2	TGCGCCAGCAGCTTGGACGGCGCGGGAGGTTTCGAGACCCAGTACTTC	CASSLDGAGGFETQYF
-	TRBV7-3	TRBJ2-3	TRBD2	TGTGCCAGCAGCATACTAGCGGGAGAGGATACGCAGTATTTT	CASSILAGEDTQYF
many	TRBV10-2	TRBJ2-1	TRBD2	TGCGCCAGCAGTGAGTCGGGACTAGCAAGGAATGAGCAGTTCTTC	CASSESGLARNEQFF
few	TRBV7-3	TRBJ1-1	-	TGTGCCAGCAGCACCCAGGGCACTGAAGCTTTCTTT	CASSTQGTEAFF
many	TRBV10-3	TRBJ2-3	TRBD2	TGTGCCATCAGTGTTGGCGGGAGGGCCACCGATACGCAGTATTTT	CAISVGGRATDTQYF
-	TRBV19	TRBJ2-1	-	TGTGCCAGTAGTATAGTTAGGAATAGCTACAATGAGCAGTTCTTC	CASSIVRNSYNEQFF
many	TRBV19	TRBJ1-5	-	TGTGCCAGTAGTATGCCTCCGAGAAAGTATGGCAATCAGCCCCAGCATTTT	CASSMPPRKYGNQPQHF
-	TRBV5-1	TRBJ1-1	-	TGCGCCAGCAGCTTGAAGGGGCAGGGAAACACTGAAGCTTTCTTT	CASSLKGQGNTEAFF
few	TRBV28	TRBJ2-3	-	TGTGCCGGCGGACGCTCCGGGGTAACTAGCACAGATACGCAGTATTTT	CAGGRSGVTSTDTQYF
many	TRBV6-1	TRBJ2-5	-	TGTGCCAGCAAGTTAATTGGGGCAGGTCCGGAGACCCAGTACTTC	CASKLIGAGPETQYF